The next 13 T cell receptor beta chains were all read from a single sample in a study of post-analysis software for immune sequencing data. These TCRs are of unknown antigen specificity. The library was made from cDNA and included unique molecular identifiers. MiXCR, run by TCRdb on the PCR reads, gives a single entry per CDR3 protein. The profile shows 650,000 to 850,000 distinct CDR3 sequences, roughly 58% of them singletons. The study, taken as a whole, reports: In patients, about 5 TRBV segments were more frequent than in controls, with TRBV5-6, TRBV5-1 and TRBV20-1 among them.

The sample was blood. The receptors here all came from a girl between 5 and 17 years old with multiple sclerosis.

The CDR3 spells CASSLTGNVYEQYF. The CDR3 DNA sequence: TGTGCCAGCAGCTTGACAGGGAACGTTTACGAGCAGTACTTC. The V gene is TRBV7-9, the J gene TRBJ2-7; 7 bases match TRBD1. The length of the CDR3 is 14 residues. Germline V lookup: CDR1 SEHNR, CDR2 FQNEAQ (reference sequence). The V segment lost 3 bases and the J segment 4 bases; nucleotides outside the gene matches: 6.

The chain joins TRBV5-1 to TRBJ2-2; no clear D gene. Germline CDR1 SGHRS, CDR2 YFSETQ. CDR3 length: 16 residues. V was clipped by 4 bases and J by 1 base, with 14 bases between them. The CDR3 DNA is TGCGCCAGCAGCCCTAAGGTCGGCGGGAACACCGGGGAGCTGTTTTTT. Protein product: CASSPKVGGNTGELFF.

The gene calls are TRBV7-9 and TRBJ1-2; maybe TRBD1 (6 bases). The V end was cut by 8 bases, the J end by 6 bases, with 16 bases between. This CDR3 spans 13 amino acids. Germline CDR1 and CDR2: SEHNR and FQNEAQ (reference sequence). The CDR3 DNA is TGTGCCAGCGCCGGACAGCCCAACGATGGCTACACCTTC. Translation: CASAGQPNDGYTF.

The genes are TRBV10-3 and TRBJ2-1; D is perhaps TRBD1 (5 bases). The V end lost 3 bases, the J end lost 5 bases, and 8 bases lay between the germline ends. This CDR3 contains 13 residues. Germline V gene sequence: CDR1 ENHRY, CDR2 SYGVKD. The CDR3 sequence: CAISDQGNNEQFF. The CDR3 coding sequence is TGTGCCATCAGTGACCAGGGCAACAATGAGCAGTTCTTC.

The V and J genes are TRBV3-1 and TRBJ2-7; the D gene is possibly TRBD1 (5 bases). The CDR3 covers 16 residues. Germline CDR1 and CDR2: LGHDT and YNNKEL (reference sequence). V lost 5 bases to trimming and J lost 1 base, with 18 bases between them. CDR3 loop: CASSFDSPPESYEQYF. CDR3 in DNA: TGTGCCAGCAGCTTTGACAGCCCCCCAGAATCCTACGAGCAGTACTTC.

V usage is TRBV15 and J usage is TRBJ2-1; TRBD2 matches at 7 bases. Germline CDR1 LNHNV, CDR2 YYDKDF (reference sequence). V lost 5 bases, J lost 9 bases, and 13 bases stayed unmatched. The CDR3 consists of 15 residues. The CDR3 sequence is CATSLLAIGGIEQFF. The CDR3 DNA reads as TGTGCCACCAGCCTCTTGGCCATCGGGGGGATTGAGCAGTTCTTC.

The DNA of the CDR3 is TGTGCCAGCAGCCAAGATCCGGGCACACTGAACACTGAAGCTTTCTTT. Protein: CASSQDPGTLNTEAFF. The genes are TRBV3-1 and TRBJ1-1; D is unresolved. Trimming shortened V by 0 bases and J by 0 bases, and 11 bases separated the two germline ends. CDR1 and CDR2 from the germline V gene are LGHDT and YNNKEL (reference sequence). The CDR3 consists of 16 residues. Filled out from reference TRBV3-1 and TRBJ1-1, the complete variable domain reads DTAVSQTPKYLVTQMGNDKSIKCEQNLGHDTMYWYKQDSKKFLKIMFSYNNKELIINETVPNRFSPKSPDKAHLNLHINSLELGDSAVYFCASSQDPGTLNTEAFFGQGTRLTVV.

The chain couples TRBV12-3 or TRBV12-4 to TRBJ2-5; 7 positions match TRBD2. The CDR3 contains 15 residues. The trim removed 4 bases at V and 5 bases at J, leaving 10 bases unmatched. The DNA of the CDR3 is TGTGCCAGCAGTTCCGGAGGGAGGGCTGGGGAGACCCAGTACTTC. This codes for CASSSGGRAGETQYF.

The chain recombines TRBV5-1 with TRBJ2-7, with D perhaps matching TRBD1 or TRBD2 (6 bases each). V lost 10 bases, J lost 1 base, and 18 bases lay in between. Germline CDR1 reads SGHRS; CDR2 reads YFSETQ. The CDR3 runs 14 residues. Here the CDR3 DNA reads TGCGCCTTCCGCCGGGGGCCCGATTCCTACGAGCAGTACTTC. Translated, it gives CAFRRGPDSYEQYF.

This rearrangement joins TRBV18 to TRBJ2-7, with D tentatively TRBD1 (7 bases). In germline, CDR1 is KGHSH, CDR2 LQKENI. The V end lost 2 bases, the J end lost 2 bases, and 19 bases lay between the germline ends. The CDR3 runs to 17 residues. The CDR3 sequence: CASSPGFSARGAYEQYF. The CDR3 DNA sequence: TGTGCCAGCTCACCAGGTTTTTCCGCCAGGGGGGCCTACGAGCAGTACTTC.

The V and J genes are TRBV29-1 and TRBJ2-5, with 12 bases aligning to TRBD2. The DNA matches TRBJ2-7 better at its end, which makes the J call doubtful. CDR1 is SQVTM and CDR2 is ANQGSEA in the germline V gene. The length of the CDR3 is 15 residues. The CDR3 loop reads CSVEDPSGRDYEQYF. The CDR3 nucleotides are TGCAGCGTTGAAGACCCTAGCGGGAGGGACTACGAGCAGTACTTC.

This chain joins TRBV7-6 and TRBJ2-1; 7 bases match TRBD2. Per the germline V gene, CDR1 is SGHVS and CDR2 is FNYEAQ. The ends lost 3 bases at V and 6 bases at J; junction bases unmatched: 2. The CDR3 runs 13 residues. The CDR3 nucleotides read TGTGCCAGCAGCTTCCGGGGGGTCAATGAGCAGTTCTTC. Translating it yields CASSFRGVNEQFF.

As DNA, the CDR3 is TGCAGCGTTGCCCGGACAGGGGGCAGCACTGAAGCTTTCTTT. This encodes CSVARTGGSTEAFF. The rearrangement joins TRBV29-1 to TRBJ1-1; 11 bases agree with TRBD1. Germline trimming cut 4 bases from V and 4 bases from J; bases unmatched to any gene: 5. Looked up from germline, CDR1 is SQVTM and CDR2 is ANQGSEA. There are 14 residues in the CDR3.